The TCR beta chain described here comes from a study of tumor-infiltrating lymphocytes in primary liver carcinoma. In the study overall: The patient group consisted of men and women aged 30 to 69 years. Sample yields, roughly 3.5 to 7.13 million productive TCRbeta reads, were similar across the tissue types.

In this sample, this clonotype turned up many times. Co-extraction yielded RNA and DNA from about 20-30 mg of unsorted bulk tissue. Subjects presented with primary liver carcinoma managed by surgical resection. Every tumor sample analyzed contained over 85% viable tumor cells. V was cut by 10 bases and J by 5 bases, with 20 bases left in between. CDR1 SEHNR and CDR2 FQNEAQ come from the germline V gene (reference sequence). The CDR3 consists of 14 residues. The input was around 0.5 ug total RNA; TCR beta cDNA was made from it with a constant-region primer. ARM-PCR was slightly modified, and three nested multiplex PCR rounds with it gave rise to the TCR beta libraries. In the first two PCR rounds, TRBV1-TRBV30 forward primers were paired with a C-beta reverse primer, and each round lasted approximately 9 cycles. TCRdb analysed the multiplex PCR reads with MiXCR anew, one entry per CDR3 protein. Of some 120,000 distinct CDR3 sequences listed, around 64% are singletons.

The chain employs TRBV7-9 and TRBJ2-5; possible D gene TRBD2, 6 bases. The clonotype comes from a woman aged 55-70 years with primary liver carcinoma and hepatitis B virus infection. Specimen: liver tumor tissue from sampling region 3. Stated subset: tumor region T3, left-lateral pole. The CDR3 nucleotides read TGTGCCACCCTCAGGGTCAGTGGGGGGGAGACCCAGTACTTC. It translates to CATLRVSGGETQYF.